These 18 T cell receptor beta chains originate from one sample sequenced in a study of blood T cell repertoires in COVID-19. Measured with immunoSEQ multiplex PCR; TCRdb has only the in-frame clones, and not every one. The data show more than 450,000 clones, roughly 87% seen once. Input material: PBMCs or T cells enriched from blood (not recorded which). These receptors were obtained from a woman younger than 35 who had recovered from COVID-19.

The chain recombines TRBV18 with TRBJ2-5, with TRBD2 identical over 12 bases. CDR1 and CDR2 from the germline V gene are KGHSH and LQKENI. The CDR3 extends over 16 amino acids. Germline trimming cut 6 bases from V and 5 bases from J; bases unmatched to any gene: 10. The CDR3 loop reads CASSPPASGGAETQYF. CDR3 coding DNA: TGTGCCAGCTCCCCCCCGGCTAGCGGGGGGGCGGAGACCCAGTACTTC.

The chain is built from TRBV5-1 and TRBJ1-1, with a weak D call TRBD1 (5 bases). This CDR3 is built from 15 residues. CDR1 and CDR2 from the germline V gene are SGHRS and YFSETQ. Deletions cut 0 bases from V and 6 bases from J, with 15 bases between. Here the CDR3 DNA reads TGCGCCAGCAGCTTGGCGCTCACGAAAGGGGCTGAAGCTTTCTTT. Translation gives CASSLALTKGAEAFF.

This chain uses TRBV28 with TRBJ2-5, with 7 bases matching TRBD1. The ends lost 6 bases at V and 4 bases at J; junction bases unmatched: 14. CDR1 MDHEN and CDR2 SYDVKM come from the germline V gene. CDR3 length: 16 amino acids. CDR3 nucleotide sequence: TGTGCCAGCAGAGACGACAGGGCGAGTCTTGGAGAGACCCAGTACTTC. Translated: CASRDDRASLGETQYF.

The chain recombines TRBV6-1 with TRBJ2-1; D is possibly TRBD2 (5 bases). The germline V gene has CDR1 MNHNS and CDR2 SASEGT. The CDR3 loop spans 18 amino acids. V was cut by 3 bases and J by 0 bases, with 18 bases left in between. The CDR3 sequence is CASSDRGRAGSSYNEQFF. The CDR3 DNA reads TGTGCCAGCAGTGACCGCGGGCGGGCTGGGAGCTCCTACAATGAGCAGTTCTTC.

The chain has TRBV27 and TRBJ2-7, with D unclear. V gave up 3 bases and J gave up 0 bases, with 6 bases separating them. The CDR3 consists of 13 residues. Germline loops: CDR1 MNHEY, CDR2 SMNVEV (reference sequence). The CDR3 here is CASSFKFSYEQYF. In DNA form, the CDR3 reads TGTGCCAGCAGTTTCAAATTCTCCTACGAGCAGTACTTC.

The V gene is TRBV6-6, the J gene TRBJ1-1; D possibly corresponds to TRBD1 (6 bases). Germline V gene lookup returns CDR1 MNHNY and CDR2 SVGAGI (reference sequence). This CDR3 has 15 residues. Trimming took 4 bases from V and 4 from J, leaving 16 bases between them. This CDR3 reads CASSLNLGGPTEAFF. Here the CDR3 DNA reads TGTGCCAGCAGTTTAAACTTGGGGGGGCCCACTGAAGCTTTCTTT.

The genes are TRBV7-3 and TRBJ2-3; D might be TRBD2 (7 bases). CDR3 length equals 15 residues. Germline V CDR1 and CDR2: SGHTA, FQGTGA. The germline V and J ends were trimmed by 5 bases and 0 bases, with 12 bases remaining between them. CDR3 sequence: CASSPGGPSTDTQYF. CDR3 DNA sequence: TGTGCCAGCAGCCCCGGGGGGCCTAGCACAGATACGCAGTATTTT.

The CDR3, as DNA: TGTGCCAGCAGCCCAAGTCCTCTTTTACACTATAATTCACCCCTCCACTTT. It specifies CASSPSPLLHYNSPLHF. The rearrangement uses TRBV3-1 (or the pseudogene TRBV3-2) and TRBJ1-6; D gene ambiguous. V was pared by 4 bases and J by 3 bases, with 16 bases between. This CDR3 region has 17 residues. CDR1 LGHDT and CDR2 YNNKEL come from the germline V gene (reference sequence).

This clone has just one count. CDR3 DNA: TGCGCCAGCAGCGTTCGACTAGCAACAGATACGCAGTATTTT. This gives the protein CASSVRLATDTQYF. The chain uses TRBV5-1 and TRBJ2-3, with 7 bases matching TRBD2. This CDR3 region has 14 residues. Trimming removed 4 bases from V and 3 bases from J; junction bases left unmatched: 5. In germline, CDR1 is SGHRS, CDR2 YFSETQ.

CDR3 protein: CASAIAGALNGYTF. The CDR3, as DNA: TGTGCCAGTGCCATCGCGGGGGCTTTAAATGGCTACACCTTC. This chain joins TRBV19 and TRBJ1-2, with D possibly matching TRBD1 (6 bases). The length of the CDR3 is 14 residues. The V and J ends lost 8 bases and 6 bases respectively, with 19 bases between them. CDR1 LNHDA and CDR2 SQIVND come from the germline V gene (reference sequence).

The V gene is TRBV11-2, the J gene TRBJ2-3, with TRBD2 matching 9 bases. The V gene end was trimmed by 5 bases and the J gene end by 2 bases; junction bases not matched to a gene: 5. The length of the CDR3 is 15 residues. Germline V gene data show CDR1 as SGHAT and CDR2 as FQNNGV. The DNA of the CDR3 is TGTGCCAGCAGCCCCCAGCGGGGGGTCACAGATACGCAGTATTTT. This encodes CASSPQRGVTDTQYF.

The chain combines TRBV30 with TRBJ2-3; 9 nucleotides line up with TRBD2. The CDR3 runs to 15 residues. Germline loops: CDR1 GTSNPN, CDR2 SVGIG (reference sequence). The ends lost 0 bases at V and 7 bases at J; junction bases unmatched: 8. The CDR3 DNA is TGTGCCTGGAGTGTTGGTATAGCGGGGGTAAATACGCAGTATTTT. This codes for CAWSVGIAGVNTQYF.

This rearrangement joins TRBV19 to TRBJ1-2; D is unresolved. Germline V lookup: CDR1 LNHDA, CDR2 SQIVND (reference sequence). The length of the CDR3 is 15 residues. V lost 0 bases and J lost 8, with 16 bases in between. The CDR3: CASSIDWRGERGYTF. The CDR3 region has the DNA TGTGCCAGTAGTATAGACTGGCGGGGAGAGAGAGGCTACACCTTC. The entire variable domain, with the rest obtained from reference TRBV19 and TRBJ1-2, is as follows: DGGITQSPKYLFRKEGQNVTLSCEQNLNHDAMYWYRQDPGQGLRLIYYSQIVNDFQKGDIAEGYSVSREKKESFPLTVTSAQKNPTAFYLCASSIDWRGERGYTFGSGTRLTVV.

The chain has TRBV2 and TRBJ1-1, with D possibly TRBD1 on 6 matching bases. Germline-derived CDR1 and CDR2 are SNHLY and FYNNEI. The CDR3 is made up of 16 amino acids. V lost 6 bases, J lost 0 bases, and 17 bases lay in between. The CDR3 DNA follows: TGTGCCAGCAGCGGGCCGGGACAAGCGATGAACACTGAAGCTTTCTTT. This encodes CASSGPGQAMNTEAFF.

V gene TRBV30 combines with J gene TRBJ2-3, with D possibly matching TRBD2 (5 bases). V lost 4 bases to trimming and J lost 4 bases, with 12 bases between them. The CDR3 is 13 amino acids. The germline V gene has CDR1 GTSNPN and CDR2 SVGIG (reference sequence). The CDR3: CAWILENSDTQYF. The CDR3 nucleotides read TGTGCCTGGATACTAGAAAACTCAGATACGCAGTATTTT. Complete variable domain (other parts from reference TRBV30 and TRBJ2-3): SQTIHQWPATLVQPVGSPLSLECTVEGTSNPNLYWYRQAAGRGLQLLFYSVGIGQISSEVPQNLSASRPQDRQFILSSKKLLLSDSGFYLCAWILENSDTQYFGPGTRLTVL.

This chain uses TRBV10-2 with TRBJ2-3; 8 bases align to TRBD2. Germline CDR1 is WSHSY and CDR2 is SAAADI. V shed 6 bases, J shed 6 bases, and the junction held 11 bases outside the gene matches. The CDR3 extends over 15 amino acids. The CDR3 sequence is CASSLDRGGGDTQYF. In nucleotides, the CDR3 is TGCGCCAGCAGCCTAGACCGGGGGGGCGGGGATACGCAGTATTTT.

For the CDR3, the DNA is TGTGCCGGAGCCTCAGGGGGCGCTGGTAACTATGGCTACACCTTC. Translation: CAGASGGAGNYGYTF. The gene calls are TRBV2 and TRBJ1-2; 8 bases line up with TRBD1. J lost 1 base, V lost 11 bases, and 12 bases had no gene match. CDR3 length equals 15 residues. Germline V gene data show CDR1 as SNHLY and CDR2 as FYNNEI.

This sequence joins TRBV2 and TRBJ2-1; 8 positions match TRBD1. V shed 6 bases and J 6 bases; nucleotides not matched to a gene: 10. The V gene's germline CDR1 is SNHLY and CDR2 FYNNEI. The CDR3 has 15 residues. The DNA of the CDR3 is TGTGCCAGCAGGGGGAGGTGGACAGGGATCAATGAGCAGTTCTTC. Translation: CASRGRWTGINEQFF.